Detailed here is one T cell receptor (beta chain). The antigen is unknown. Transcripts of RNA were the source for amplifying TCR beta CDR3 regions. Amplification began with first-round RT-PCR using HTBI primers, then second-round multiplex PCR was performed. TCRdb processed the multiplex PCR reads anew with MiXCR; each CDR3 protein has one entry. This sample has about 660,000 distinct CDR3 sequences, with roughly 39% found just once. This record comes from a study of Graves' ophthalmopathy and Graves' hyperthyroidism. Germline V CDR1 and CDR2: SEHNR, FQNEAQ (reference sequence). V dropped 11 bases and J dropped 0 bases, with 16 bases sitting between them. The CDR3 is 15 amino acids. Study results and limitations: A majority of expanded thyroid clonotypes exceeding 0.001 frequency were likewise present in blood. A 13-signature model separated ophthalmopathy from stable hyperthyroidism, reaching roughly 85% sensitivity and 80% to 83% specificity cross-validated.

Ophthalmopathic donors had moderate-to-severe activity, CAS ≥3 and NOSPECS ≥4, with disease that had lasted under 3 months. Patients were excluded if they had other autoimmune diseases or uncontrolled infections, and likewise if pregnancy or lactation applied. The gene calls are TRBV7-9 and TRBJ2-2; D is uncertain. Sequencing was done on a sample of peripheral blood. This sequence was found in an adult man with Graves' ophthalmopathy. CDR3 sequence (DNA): TGTGCCCGACTGGCGCCGGCTGCGAACACCGGGGAGCTGTTTTTT. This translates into CARLAPAANTGELFF.